These 5 T cell receptor beta chains were sequenced from one sample in a study of cytomegalovirus exposure and HLA in healthy donors. Both 60 Vbeta primers and 13 Jbeta primers went into the PCR. TCRdb keeps only in-frame clones here, not all; method: immunoSEQ multiplex PCR. The sample has around 190,000 clones; about 88% are singletons. The material sequenced was PBMCs. These receptors were obtained from a woman aged 30 to 39 in good health and CMV-seronegative.

The CDR3 DNA reads as TGTGCCAGCAGTGAAAACAGGCTGAGCAATCAGCCCCAGCATTTT. Amino acid sequence: CASSENRLSNQPQHF. This sequence joins TRBV6-1 and TRBJ1-5; D might be TRBD1 (5 bases). CDR1 and CDR2 (germline): MNHNS, SASEGT. The CDR3 is 15 residues long. Trimming stripped 2 bases from V and 1 base from J, with 9 bases between.

This CDR3 is CASSATYRAPMNTEAFF. The CDR3 nucleotides read TGTGCCAGCAGTGCAACCTACAGGGCTCCCATGAACACTGAAGCTTTCTTT. The rearrangement joins TRBV6-1 to TRBJ1-1, with TRBD1 as a possible D gene (6 bases). Germline values: CDR1 MNHNS, CDR2 SASEGT. V was cut by 4 bases and J by 0 bases, with 18 bases left in between. This CDR3 region has 17 residues.

This chain uses TRBV5-1 with TRBJ1-2, with a weak D call TRBD1 (5 bases). Germline CDR1 reads SGHRS; CDR2 reads YFSETQ. The V end lost 5 bases, the J end lost 4 bases, and 12 bases lay between the germline ends. CDR3 length equals 13 residues. In DNA form, the CDR3 reads TGCGCCAGCAGTTCCAGGGTCGGCTATGGCTACACCTTC. It is translated as CASSSRVGYGYTF.

This chain joins TRBV28 and TRBJ1-1; 7 bases line up with TRBD1. This CDR3 contains 18 residues. Unmatched junction bases numbered 19, after V lost 6 bases and J lost 3 bases. Germline CDR1 is MDHEN and CDR2 is SYDVKM. CDR3 in DNA: TGTGCCAGCAGCCTGAAGACAGGGATGAGACGGTTGGACACTGAAGCTTTCTTT. This codes for CASSLKTGMRRLDTEAFF.

This CDR3 is CASRDRVRTNEKLFF. The CDR3, as DNA: TGTGCCAGCAGAGACAGGGTCCGAACTAATGAAAAACTGTTTTTT. The gene calls are TRBV2 and TRBJ1-4; TRBD1 agrees at 7 bases. In germline, CDR1 is SNHLY, CDR2 FYNNEI. This CDR3 has 15 amino acids. Losses at the gene ends were 6 bases for V and 1 base for J; bases not matched to a gene: 5.